This T cell receptor beta chain was documented in a study of T cells in Graves' hyperthyroidism and ophthalmopathy. There are a few counts of this clonotype. Its antigen is not identified. A much bigger clone sits one base away, suggesting this may be a read error. General observations from the study: Using 13 V-J features, a model discriminated ophthalmopathy from stable hyperthyroidism.

CDR3 length: 14 residues. CDR1 is SGDLS, CDR2 YYNGEE, per germline. RNA transcripts provided the source from which TCR beta CDR3 regions were amplified. The TCR CDR3 first-round RT-PCR relied on the HTBI primer set. Each CDR3 protein gets one entry after TCRdb re-called the multiplex PCR reads with MiXCR. The sample includes 600,000 to 700,000 distinct CDR3 sequences, just under 45% of them seen just once. This clonotype was obtained from an adult man with Graves' disease, either hyperthyroidism or ophthalmopathy (not recorded which). The sequencing sample was made of peripheral blood or thyroid tissue (not recorded which). This chain connects TRBV9 to TRBJ1-6; D gene ambiguous. CDR3 nucleotide sequence: TGTGCCGGCAGCGTAACCGGGTACGATTCACCCCTCCACTTT. Translation: CAGSVTGYDSPLHF. Variable domain in full (rest from reference TRBV9 and TRBJ1-6): DSGVTQTPKHLITATGQRVTLRCSPRSGDLSVYWYQQSLDQGLQFLIQYYNGEERAKGNILERFSAQQFPDLHSELNLSSLELGDSALYFCAGSVTGYDSPLHFGNGTRLTVT.